This T cell receptor (beta chain) is drawn from a study of blood T cells in healthy people across ages. CDR3 length: 15 amino acids. J gave up 6 bases and V 0 bases, and 10 bases lay outside the gene matches. The V gene's germline CDR1 is GTSNPN and CDR2 SVGIG (reference sequence). PCR was performed a second time for about 6 to 12 cycles using a sample-barcoded 5' primer and a J-beta primer mix. MiXCR, applied by TCRdb to the 5' RACE reads, yields one record per CDR3 protein. The sample yields around 870,000 distinct CDR3 sequences, more than 25% seen once. A few counts support this clonotype. RNA extraction gave at least 5 micrograms of total RNA per sample.

Source material: blood. This clonotype originated in a woman of 80 years or more in good health. The chain uses TRBV30 and TRBJ2-5; TRBD2 aligns across 7 bases. The CDR3 DNA reads TGTGCCTGGAGTGTCATAGCGGGTACCCGGAAGACCCAGTACTTC. Translation gives CAWSVIAGTRKTQYF.